This is a list of T cell receptor beta chains from one sample in a study of blood T cells in healthy people across ages. TCRdb fed the 5' RACE reads into MiXCR, producing one record per CDR3 protein. This table holds around 970,000 distinct CDR3 sequences, 51% found once. The specimen sequenced was blood. These receptors originate from a woman aged 55-70 years in good health. Both conserved end residues are part of each CDR3. The D gene is left open where the match is weak. The listing skips clone size in some rows; elsewhere it reads once, few, many or a size class.

V gene	J gene	clone size	D gene	CDR3 protein	CDR3 DNA
TRBV20-1	TRBJ1-2	NA	NA	CSADNREVYGYTF	TGCAGTGCGGACAACAGGGAAGTCTATGGCTACACCTTC
TRBV9	TRBJ1-4	few	NA	CASSVAPDTSTNEKLFF	TGTGCCAGCAGCGTAGCTCCGGACACCTCAACTAATGAAAAACTGTTTTTT
TRBV12-3/TRBV12-4	TRBJ2-3	few	TRBD2	CASSLSGSGSAAQYF	TGTGCCAGCAGCCTTAGCGGGAGCGGGTCTGCTGCGCAGTATTTT
TRBV27	TRBJ2-4	NA	TRBD2	CASSGLAGAILEQYF	TGTGCCAGCAGCGGACTAGCGGGAGCAATTTTAGAACAGTACTTC
TRBV7-2	TRBJ2-7	few	TRBD2	CASSQTGGSSYEQYF	TGTGCCAGCAGCCAAACGGGGGGGTCCTCCTACGAGCAGTACTTC
TRBV6-2/TRBV6-3	TRBJ2-7	NA	TRBD1	CASSYWDRDYEQYF	TGTGCCAGCAGTTACTGGGACAGGGACTACGAGCAGTACTTC
TRBV6-5	TRBJ2-1	NA	TRBD2	CASRAGLTIGEQFF	TGCGCCAGCAGAGCGGGACTGACTATAGGGGAGCAGTTCTTC
TRBV27	TRBJ2-7	NA	NA	CASSSRDRKYEQYF	TGTGCCAGCAGTTCTCGGGACCGAAAGTACGAGCAGTACTTC
TRBV12-3/TRBV12-4	TRBJ2-3	NA	TRBD2	CASSLPGTSGFLTDTQYF	TGTGCCAGCAGTTTACCCGGGACTAGCGGATTCCTCACAGATACGCAGTATTTT
TRBV29-1	TRBJ2-3	NA	NA	CSDIQRTDTQYF	TGCAGCGATATACAGCGCACAGATACGCAGTATTTT
TRBV7-2	TRBJ2-7	NA	TRBD1	CASSWTGTEVELTYEQYF	TGTGCCAGCAGTTGGACCGGGACAGAGGTAGAGCTAACCTACGAGCAGTACTTC
TRBV7-2	TRBJ2-7	few	NA	CASSPSADHEQYF	TGTGCCAGCAGCCCGTCGGCGGACCACGAGCAGTACTTC
TRBV2	TRBJ2-7	many	NA	CASSGQVYEQYF	TGTGCCAGCAGTGGACAGGTCTACGAGCAGTACTTC
TRBV4-1	TRBJ1-5	NA	NA	CASSQDRPRTNQPQHF	TGCGCCAGCAGCCAGGATCGACCGAGGACGAATCAGCCCCAGCATTTT
TRBV6-5	TRBJ2-1	NA	NA	CASSAPGLPRGTQFF	TGTGCCAGCAGTGCTCCGGGACTACCCAGGGGGACCCAGTTCTTC
TRBV28	TRBJ2-7	NA	TRBD1	CASSSSGQGIAYEQYF	TGTGCCAGCAGTTCTTCCGGACAGGGGATTGCCTACGAGCAGTACTTC
TRBV29-1	TRBJ2-1	NA	NA	CSVEFHSYNEQFF	TGCAGCGTTGAGTTTCACTCCTACAATGAGCAGTTCTTC
TRBV4-1	TRBJ2-3	few	TRBD2	CASSQDRGTTSKRDTQYF	TGCGCCAGCAGCCAAGACCGTGGGACTACTTCCAAAAGGGATACGCAGTATTTT
TRBV11-2	TRBJ2-4	NA	TRBD1	CASSTDRGRAYF	TGTGCCAGCAGCACCGACAGGGGGAGGGCGTACTTC
TRBV10-3	TRBJ1-2	NA	TRBD1	CAISSKGQLLQSSYGYTF	TGTGCCATCAGCAGTAAGGGACAGCTACTGCAATCCTCCTATGGCTACACCTTC
TRBV20-1	TRBJ2-3	NA	TRBD1	CSATRTGWSSDTQYF	TGCAGTGCCACTAGGACAGGGTGGTCGTCAGATACGCAGTATTTT
TRBV7-9	TRBJ2-7	NA	TRBD1	CASSTTRQGHFTYEQYF	TGTGCCAGCAGCACCACCCGACAGGGACACTTCACCTACGAGCAGTACTTC
TRBV5-5	TRBJ2-5	NA	TRBD2	CASSPSGTSGIPETQYF	TGTGCCAGCAGCCCGTCAGGGACTAGCGGGATTCCAGAGACCCAGTACTTC
TRBV28	TRBJ2-7	NA	TRBD1	CASSLLSGQIPYEQYF	TGTGCCAGCAGTTTATTATCGGGACAGATCCCCTACGAGCAGTACTTC
TRBV12-3/TRBV12-4	TRBJ2-7	NA	TRBD2	CASRNRCGSYEQYF	TGTGCCAGCAGAAACCGTTGCGGGAGTTACGAGCAGTACTTC
TRBV12-3/TRBV12-4	TRBJ2-6	few	NA	CASRAGGANVLTF	TGTGCCAGCAGGGCCGGCGGGGCCAACGTCCTGACTTTC
TRBV12-3/TRBV12-4	TRBJ2-1	NA	NA	CARSASLASPTRNEQFF	TGTGCCCGCAGTGCCTCTCTGGCTAGCCCAACTCGAAATGAGCAGTTCTTC
TRBV28	TRBJ2-7	few	TRBD1	CASSSQGDGYEQYF	TGTGCCAGCAGTTCACAGGGGGACGGATACGAGCAGTACTTC
TRBV20-1	TRBJ2-6	NA	TRBD1	CSAQDRGGSGANVLTF	TGCAGTGCCCAAGACAGGGGGGGCTCTGGGGCCAACGTCCTGACTTTC
TRBV12-3/TRBV12-4	TRBJ2-1	few	TRBD1	CATLQGQGRVNEQFF	TGTGCCACCCTTCAAGGACAGGGTCGTGTGAATGAGCAGTTCTTC
TRBV4-3	TRBJ2-3	NA	NA	CASSQGSGWITDTQYF	TGCGCCAGCAGCCAAGGCTCAGGGTGGATCACAGATACGCAGTATTTT
TRBV6-6	TRBJ2-7	NA	NA	CASSYSSGTLSYEQYF	TGTGCCAGCAGTTACTCGAGTGGGACCCTCTCCTACGAGCAGTACTTC
TRBV2	TRBJ1-5	NA	NA	CASSEWAGGNQPQHF	TGTGCCAGCAGTGAATGGGCGGGGGGGAATCAGCCCCAGCATTTT
TRBV29-1	TRBJ2-3	few	NA	CIAGTDTQYF	TGCATCGCGGGCACAGATACGCAGTATTTT
TRBV5-1	TRBJ1-2	NA	NA	CASSLGALMHSGDYGYTF	TGCGCCAGCAGCTTGGGAGCCTTGATGCACAGCGGCGATTATGGCTACACCTTC
TRBV13	TRBJ2-7	few	NA	CASSLRRRPYEQYF	TGTGCCAGCAGCTTAAGACGGCGCCCCTACGAGCAGTACTTC
TRBV27	TRBJ2-3	NA	NA	CASSLGGANQYF	TGTGCCAGCAGCTTGGGGGGGGCGAACCAGTATTTT
TRBV4-1	TRBJ1-2	once	TRBD1	CASSQGWRRQGSHYGYTF	TGCGCCAGCAGCCAAGGATGGAGGCGACAGGGGTCTCACTATGGCTACACCTTC
TRBV4-1	TRBJ2-7	few	TRBD2	CASSPAAGERWEQYF	TGCGCCAGCAGTCCCGCGGCGGGAGAAAGGTGGGAGCAGTACTTC
TRBV12-3/TRBV12-4	TRBJ1-1	NA	NA	CASSNRGPRNTEAFF	TGTGCCAGCAGCAACAGAGGACCCAGGAACACTGAAGCTTTCTTT
TRBV6-1	TRBJ1-2	NA	TRBD1	CASHRDSSTYGYTF	TGTGCCAGCCATAGGGACAGCTCAACCTATGGCTACACCTTC
TRBV7-2	TRBJ2-3	NA	NA	CASSLLSLAVADTQYF	TGTGCCAGCAGCTTATTGAGCCTAGCTGTCGCCGATACGCAGTATTTT
TRBV20-1	TRBJ2-7	NA	NA	CSARTSRGTHSYEQYF	TGCAGTGCCCGTACCTCGAGGGGAACCCACTCCTACGAGCAGTACTTC
TRBV29-1	TRBJ2-7	many	NA	CSAGSLYEQYF	TGCAGCGCCGGCTCACTATACGAGCAGTACTTC
TRBV4-1	TRBJ2-5	NA	TRBD1	CASSQDLGTAKETQYF	TGCGCCAGCAGCCAAGATCTTGGGACAGCCAAAGAGACCCAGTACTTC